The 29 T cell receptor beta chains presented below share a single source sample, sequenced in a study of shared clonotypes between healthy human individuals. Data came from immunoSEQ multiplex PCR; TCRdb stores just in-frame clones and leaves some out. The sample has more than 2,000,000 clones, over 85% seen once. Sequenced sample: naive CD4+ T cells from PBMCs. Stated subset: CD45RA+ positively selected. These receptors all stem from a man aged 18 to 29 in good health. Some clones in this sample may be carry-over from other donors' samples.

V is TRBV10-3 and J is TRBJ2-3; TRBD2 matches at 8 bases. This CDR3 has 16 residues. Trimming took 5 bases from V and 2 from J; bases not matched to a gene: 9. Germline CDR1 and CDR2: ENHRY and SYGVKD. The CDR3 sequence: CAISREGAGFTDTQYF. For the CDR3, the DNA is TGTGCCATCAGTCGGGAGGGAGCTGGGTTCACAGATACGCAGTATTTT.

The rearrangement links TRBV7-2 to TRBJ2-7; 8 bases line up with TRBD2. The J segment lost 3 bases and the V segment lost 2 bases, leaving 12 bases of the junction unmatched. This CDR3 spans 17 amino acids. CDR1 is SGHTA, CDR2 FQGNSA, per germline. The DNA for the CDR3 is TGTGCCAGCAGCTTACCGCTAGCGGGCACAGGGCGCTACGAGCAGTACTTC. Translated, it gives CASSLPLAGTGRYEQYF.

This rearrangement joins TRBV10-2 to TRBJ2-1; TRBD2 aligns across 15 bases. The V gene's germline CDR1 is WSHSY and CDR2 SAAADI. The CDR3 runs to 18 residues. The trim removed 8 bases at V and 6 bases at J, leaving 14 bases unmatched. DNA for the CDR3: TGCGCCAGCGCTCGGACTAGCGGGAGGGCCCAGGTCTCCAATGAGCAGTTCTTC. The encoded protein is CASARTSGRAQVSNEQFF.

The chain employs TRBV2 and TRBJ2-7, with 11 bases fitting TRBD2. CDR1 and CDR2 from the germline V gene are SNHLY and FYNNEI. The CDR3 length is 14 residues. J was trimmed by 7 bases and V by 3 bases; bases with no gene match: 5. As DNA, the CDR3 is TGTGCCAGCAGTGAGTATAGCGGGAGGGGAGAGCAGTACTTC. It codes for CASSEYSGRGEQYF.

J is TRBJ1-2 and V is TRBV7-9; 8 nucleotides align to TRBD1. Germline trimming cut 5 bases from V and 0 bases from J; bases unmatched to any gene: 8. Germline V gene sequence: CDR1 SEHNR, CDR2 FQNEAQ (reference sequence). CDR3 length: 16 amino acids. The DNA for the CDR3 is TGTGCCAGCAGCCCACGAGACAGGGGTTCTAACTATGGCTACACCTTC. Translation gives CASSPRDRGSNYGYTF.

In this sample, this clone turned up once. The CDR3 is CASSLAGQLREQFF. CDR3 DNA sequence: TGCGCCAGCAGCTTGGCGGGACAACTACGAGAGCAGTTCTTC. The chain has TRBV5-1 and TRBJ2-1; perhaps TRBD1 as D (6 bases). Germline V CDR1 and CDR2: SGHRS, YFSETQ. Trimming cost V 0 bases and J 10 bases, with 14 bases left between them. The CDR3 has 14 residues.

The chain combines TRBV28 with TRBJ2-7; weak D call: TRBD1 (6 bases). Germline V gene sequence: CDR1 MDHEN, CDR2 SYDVKM. V shed 10 bases and J shed 2 bases, with 15 bases lying between them. The length of the CDR3 is 13 residues. The CDR3 sequence: CAIRMTGTYEQYF. In nucleotides, the CDR3 is TGTGCCATCCGTATGACAGGAACCTACGAGCAGTACTTC.

V and J are TRBV25-1 and TRBJ2-5; D is perhaps TRBD1 or TRBD2 (6 bases each). V lost 0 bases and J lost 1, with 9 bases in between. CDR3 length: 15 amino acids. CDR1 is MGHDK and CDR2 is SYGVNS in the germline V gene. The CDR3 loop reads CASSEYRGAQETQYF. The CDR3 region has the DNA TGTGCCAGCAGTGAATATAGGGGGGCCCAAGAGACCCAGTACTTC.

The rearrangement joins TRBV28 to TRBJ1-5; weak D call: TRBD1 (6 bases). The germline CDR1 and CDR2 sequences are MDHEN and SYDVKM. This CDR3 has 16 residues. V lost 6 bases to trimming and J lost 4 bases, with 19 bases between them. CDR3 protein: CASRGAAGSANQPQHF. CDR3 coding DNA: TGTGCCAGCAGGGGGGCCGCGGGGTCAGCAAATCAGCCCCAGCATTTT.

CDR3 residues: CASSLRAGGGNEQFF. In DNA form, the CDR3 reads TGCGCCAGCAGCTTAAGGGCGGGAGGGGGCAATGAGCAGTTCTTC. The chain uses TRBV5-1 and TRBJ2-1; 9 nucleotides align to TRBD2. The germline gives CDR1 SGHRS, CDR2 YFSETQ. The CDR3 spans 15 residues. The V segment lost 2 bases and the J segment 6 bases; nucleotides outside the gene matches: 6.

The chain carries TRBV28 and TRBJ1-4; no definite D call. Germline CDR1 and CDR2: MDHEN and SYDVKM. V was pared by 5 bases and J by 0 bases, with 7 bases between. This CDR3 region has 14 residues. This chain's CDR3 is CASSIPATNEKLFF. In nucleotides, the CDR3 is TGTGCCAGCAGTATTCCAGCAACTAATGAAAAACTGTTTTTT.

The chain links TRBV7-3 to TRBJ2-1, with 11 positions matching TRBD2. Per germline, CDR1 SGHTA and CDR2 FQGTGA. V gave up 2 bases and J gave up 9 bases; unmatched junction bases: 12. The CDR3 is 17 amino acids. The CDR3 reads CASSLSPLAGGLGEQFF. The DNA for the CDR3 is TGTGCCAGCAGCTTATCCCCATTAGCGGGAGGGTTAGGTGAGCAGTTCTTC.

The chain uses TRBV30 and TRBJ2-1, with a tentative D call TRBD2 (5 bases). The V end lost 2 bases, the J end lost 2 bases, and 10 bases lay between the germline ends. CDR1 is GTSNPN and CDR2 is SVGIG in the germline V gene (reference sequence). The CDR3 covers 14 residues. In DNA, the CDR3 is TGTGCCTGGAGTAAGGAGGCAACCTACAATGAGCAGTTCTTC. It is translated as CAWSKEATYNEQFF.

The chain joins TRBV5-4 to TRBJ1-1; TRBD1 aligns across 8 bases. The CDR3 contains 14 residues. V was clipped by 4 bases and J by 4 bases; unmatched bases: 6. Germline V gene data show CDR1 as SGHNT and CDR2 as YYREEE (reference sequence). The CDR3 coding sequence is TGTGCCAGCAGCAATATACAGGGGGGCACTGAAGCTTTCTTT. This codes for CASSNIQGGTEAFF.

V usage is TRBV28 and J usage is TRBJ2-1; 7 bases map to TRBD2. This CDR3 comprises 15 residues. The V and J ends lost 7 bases and 2 bases, in that order; junction bases with no gene match: 8. In germline, CDR1 is MDHEN, CDR2 SYDVKM. CDR3 in amino acids: CASNKREGTYNEQFF. Here the CDR3 DNA reads TGTGCCAGCAATAAGCGGGAAGGAACCTACAATGAGCAGTTCTTC.

This chain uses TRBV11-2 with TRBJ2-1; 7 bases are a match to TRBD1. This CDR3 has 17 residues. Germline V CDR1 and CDR2: SGHAT, FQNNGV. The V and J ends lost 4 bases and 0 bases, in that order; junction bases with no gene match: 9. The CDR3 loop is CASSWTSGTVSYNEQFF. CDR3 DNA: TGTGCCAGCAGCTGGACCTCTGGGACAGTCTCCTACAATGAGCAGTTCTTC.

The chain recombines TRBV2 with TRBJ2-7; 7 bases fit TRBD1. Trimming removed 4 bases from V and 5 bases from J; junction bases left unmatched: 5. Germline CDR1 SNHLY, CDR2 FYNNEI. The CDR3 contains 13 residues. CDR3 nucleotide sequence: TGTGCCAGCAGTGTACGGCAGGGGGACGAGCAGTACTTC. Translated, it gives CASSVRQGDEQYF.

CDR3 nucleotides: TGTGCCAGCCGCCAGCCGGGAGCCCAAGAGACCCAGTACTTC. Amino acid sequence: CASRQPGAQETQYF. The chain combines TRBV2 with TRBJ2-5; perhaps TRBD2 as D (6 bases). V was cut by 8 bases and J by 1 base, with 14 bases left in between. CDR1 is SNHLY, CDR2 FYNNEI, per germline. The CDR3 is 14 residues long.

The J gene is TRBJ2-1, the V gene TRBV7-2, with 13 bases identical to TRBD2. The V and J ends lost 5 bases and 4 bases, in that order; junction bases with no gene match: 11. Per the germline V gene, CDR1 is SGHTA and CDR2 is FQGNSA. This CDR3 contains 18 residues. The CDR3 DNA follows: TGTGCCAGCAGCCCCCCGAGAGGGACTAGCGGGATTTACAATGAGCAGTTCTTC. It is translated as CASSPPRGTSGIYNEQFF.

CDR3 sequence: CASSWSGRAGETQYF. Written as DNA, the CDR3 is TGTGCCAGCAGCTGGAGCGGGAGGGCGGGAGAGACCCAGTACTTC. The chain recombines TRBV7-3 with TRBJ2-5; TRBD2 aligns across 10 bases. Unmatched junction bases numbered 6, after V lost 4 bases and J lost 4 bases. The germline V gene has CDR1 SGHTA and CDR2 FQGTGA. The CDR3 has 15 amino acids.

This clone was counted a single time. V usage is TRBV5-6 and J usage is TRBJ1-4, with D uncertain. In germline, CDR1 is SGHDT, CDR2 YYEEEE. The CDR3 covers 15 residues. V was clipped by 1 base and J by 4 bases, with 11 bases between them. The CDR3 coding sequence is TGTGCCAGCAGCTTGATCAAGGGTGTTAATGAAAAACTGTTTTTT. This translates into CASSLIKGVNEKLFF.

This chain connects TRBV19 to TRBJ2-5, with D maybe TRBD2 (6 bases). The V gene lost 10 bases and the J gene lost 5 bases, with 17 bases spanning the gap. CDR3 size: 13 residues. Germline V gene data show CDR1 as LNHDA and CDR2 as SQIVND (reference sequence). The CDR3 loop reads CATSGRSGETQYF. The DNA of the CDR3 is TGTGCCACCTCGGGGAGGTCCGGGGAGACCCAGTACTTC.

As DNA, the CDR3 is TGTGCCAGCTCACCGCCGGCCGGCAGGGGCTACGAGCAGTACTTC. The encoded protein is CASSPPAGRGYEQYF. The rearrangement links TRBV18 to TRBJ2-7, with TRBD1 as a possible D gene (6 bases). Germline V gives CDR1 KGHSH, CDR2 LQKENI. V shed 3 bases and J shed 3 bases, with 15 bases lying between them. The CDR3 is made up of 15 amino acids. The full variable domain, with the rest looked up from reference TRBV18 and TRBJ2-7, is NAGVMQNPRHLVRRRGQEARLRCSPMKGHSHVYWYRQLPEEGLKFMVYLQKENIIDESGMPKERFSAEFPKEGPSILRIQQVVRGDSAAYFCASSPPAGRGYEQYFGPGTRLTVT.

Notes on this clone: The same CDR3 also results from other DNA sequences found in this sample. J is TRBJ2-3 and V is TRBV6-6; possibly TRBD2 for D (5 bases). Looked up from germline, CDR1 is MNHNY and CDR2 is SVGAGI (reference sequence). This CDR3 contains 14 residues. V shed 6 bases and J shed 1 base, with 11 bases lying between them. The CDR3, as DNA: TGTGCCAGCAGCCCCCCGAGGGGCACAGATACGCAGTATTTT. Protein: CASSPPRGTDTQYF.

In this sample, this clone turned up a few times. The V and J genes are TRBV18 and TRBJ1-2; no definite D call. CDR1 and CDR2 (germline): KGHSH, LQKENI. V dropped 3 bases and J dropped 7 bases, with 9 bases sitting between them. There are 12 residues in the CDR3. CDR3 DNA: TGTGCCAGCTCACCCGATCCTGGTGGCTACACCTTC. It specifies CASSPDPGGYTF.

This chain connects TRBV18 to TRBJ2-4, with 8 bases lining up with TRBD1. Germline CDR1 is KGHSH and CDR2 is LQKENI. This CDR3 is 16 amino acids long. V dropped 0 bases and J dropped 7; count of bases not matched to a gene: 8. The CDR3 bases are TGTGCCAGCTCACCACCAGCCCCGGACAGGGTCAACATTCAGTACTTC. Residues: CASSPPAPDRVNIQYF. Combining the CDR3 with reference TRBV18 and TRBJ2-4 gives the whole variable domain NAGVMQNPRHLVRRRGQEARLRCSPMKGHSHVYWYRQLPEEGLKFMVYLQKENIIDESGMPKERFSAEFPKEGPSILRIQQVVRGDSAAYFCASSPPAPDRVNIQYFGAGTRLSVL.

The chain has TRBV29-1 and TRBJ1-1; tentative D call: TRBD1 (6 bases). Germline V gene lookup returns CDR1 SQVTM and CDR2 ANQGSEA. CDR3 length: 13 residues. V gave up 6 bases and J gave up 6 bases, with 17 bases separating them. Here the CDR3 DNA reads TGCAGCGTGCCCCCGGCTTCAGGGGCTGAAGCTTTCTTT. It specifies CSVPPASGAEAFF.

The chain has TRBV27 and TRBJ2-1; a possible D gene is TRBD1 (6 bases). The CDR3 is 14 amino acids. CDR1 and CDR2 from the germline V gene are MNHEY and SMNVEV (reference sequence). Between the trimmed V and J ends, which lost 5 bases and 4 bases, there was a span of 12 bases. CDR3: CASSPGQIYNEQFF. The CDR3, as DNA: TGTGCCAGCAGTCCGGGACAAATATACAATGAGCAGTTCTTC.

The chain couples TRBV5-1 to TRBJ2-2; 11 nucleotides align to TRBD2. Losses at the gene ends were 4 bases for V and 7 bases for J; bases not matched to a gene: 9. This CDR3 region has 16 residues. Germline V gene data show CDR1 as SGHRS and CDR2 as YFSETQ. The CDR3 region is CASSPLTSGTGGELFF. CDR3 DNA: TGCGCCAGCAGCCCCCTGACTAGCGGGACTGGCGGGGAGCTGTTTTTT.